This T cell receptor beta chain was identified during a study of blood T cell repertoires in COVID-19. Study-wide context: Samples of COVID-19 (acute and convalescent) were obtained from the United States, Italy and Spain. In each case, the material was cDNA or gDNA derived from T cells, B-cell-depleted T cells, or PBMCs.

Trimming left V 5 bases short and J 1 base short, with 9 bases between. CDR3 length equals 15 residues. Germline V gene lookup returns CDR1 SEHNR and CDR2 FQNEAQ (reference sequence). Donors were grouped by their self-reported clinical history. In the study's own analysis: Scientists estimated how many nucleated cells there were by amplifying reference gene primers. The method was immunoSEQ multiplex PCR; TCRdb's version includes in-frame clones alone and lacks a portion of them. Clone size and V and J calls were adopted from that table, with D and trimming inferred from the DNA. The repertoire consists of about 380,000 clones, with 88% occurring once and the leading ten covering 0.9% to 1.5%.

Material for sequencing was PBMCs or T cells enriched from blood (not recorded which). The chain uses TRBV7-9 and TRBJ2-6; a possible D gene is TRBD1 (6 bases). The source is a woman aged 18-35 years who had recovered from COVID-19. CDR3 DNA: TGTGCCAGCAGCCACACAGGGTCTGGGGCCAACGTCCTGACTTTC. It translates to CASSHTGSGANVLTF.